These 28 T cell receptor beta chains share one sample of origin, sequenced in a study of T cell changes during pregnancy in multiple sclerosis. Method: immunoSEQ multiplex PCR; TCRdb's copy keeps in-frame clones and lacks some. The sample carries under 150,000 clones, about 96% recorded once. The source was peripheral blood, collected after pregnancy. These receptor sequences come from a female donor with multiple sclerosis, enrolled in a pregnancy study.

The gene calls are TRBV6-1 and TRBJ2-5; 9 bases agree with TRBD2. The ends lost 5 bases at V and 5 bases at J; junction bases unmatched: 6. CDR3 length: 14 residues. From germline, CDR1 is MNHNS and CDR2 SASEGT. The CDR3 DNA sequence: TGTGCCAGCAGTTCGACTAGCGGCCCGGAGACCCAGTACTTC. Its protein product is CASSSTSGPETQYF.

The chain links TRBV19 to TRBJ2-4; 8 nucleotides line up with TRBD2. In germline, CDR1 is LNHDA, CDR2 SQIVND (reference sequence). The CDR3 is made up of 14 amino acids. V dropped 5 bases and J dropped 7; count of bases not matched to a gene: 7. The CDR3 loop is CASSVPGGRNIQYF. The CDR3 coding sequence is TGTGCCAGTAGTGTACCGGGGGGGAGGAACATTCAGTACTTC.

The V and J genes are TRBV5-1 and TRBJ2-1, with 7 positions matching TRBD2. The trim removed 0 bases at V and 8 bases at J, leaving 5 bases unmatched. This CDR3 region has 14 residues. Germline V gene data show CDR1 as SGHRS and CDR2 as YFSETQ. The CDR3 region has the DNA TGCGCCAGCAGCTTGGAAGCTAGCGGAGATGAGCAGTTCTTC. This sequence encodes CASSLEASGDEQFF.

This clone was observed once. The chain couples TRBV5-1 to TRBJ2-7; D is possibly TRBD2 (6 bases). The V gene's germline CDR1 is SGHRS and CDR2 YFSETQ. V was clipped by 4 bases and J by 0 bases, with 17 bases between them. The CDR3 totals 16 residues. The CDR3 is CASSPERVQTSYEQYF. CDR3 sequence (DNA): TGCGCCAGCAGCCCCGAGCGGGTGCAGACCTCCTACGAGCAGTACTTC. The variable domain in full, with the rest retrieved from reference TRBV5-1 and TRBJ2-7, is KAGVTQTPRYLIKTRGQQVTLSCSPISGHRSVSWYQQTPGQGLQFLFEYFSETQRNKGNFPGRFSGRQFSNSRSEMNVSTLELGDSALYLCASSPERVQTSYEQYFGPGTRLTVT.

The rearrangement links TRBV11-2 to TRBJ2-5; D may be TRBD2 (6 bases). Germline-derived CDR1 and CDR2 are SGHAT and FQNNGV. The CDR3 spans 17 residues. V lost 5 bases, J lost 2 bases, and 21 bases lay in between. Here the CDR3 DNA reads TGTGCCAGCAGCCCCTCCGTCGGAGGGAGGAGACAAGAGACCCAGTACTTC. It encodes CASSPSVGGRRQETQYF. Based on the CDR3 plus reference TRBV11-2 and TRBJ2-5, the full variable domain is EAGVAQSPRYKIIEKRQSVAFWCNPISGHATLYWYQQILGQGPKLLIQFQNNGVVDDSQLPKDRFSAERLKGVDSTLKIQPAKLEDSAVYLCASSPSVGGRRQETQYFGPGTRLLVL.

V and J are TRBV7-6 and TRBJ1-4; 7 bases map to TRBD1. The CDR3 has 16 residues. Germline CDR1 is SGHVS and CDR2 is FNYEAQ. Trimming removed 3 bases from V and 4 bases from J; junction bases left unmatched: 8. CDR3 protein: CASSFLPGQSNEKLFF. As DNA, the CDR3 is TGTGCCAGCAGCTTTCTCCCGGGACAGAGTAATGAAAAACTGTTTTTT.

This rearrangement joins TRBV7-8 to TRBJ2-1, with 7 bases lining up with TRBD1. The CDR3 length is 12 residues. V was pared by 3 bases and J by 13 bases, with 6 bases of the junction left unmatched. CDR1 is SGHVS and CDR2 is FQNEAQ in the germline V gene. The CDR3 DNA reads TGTGCCAGCAGCTTGACCGGGACAGAACAGTTCTTC. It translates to CASSLTGTEQFF.

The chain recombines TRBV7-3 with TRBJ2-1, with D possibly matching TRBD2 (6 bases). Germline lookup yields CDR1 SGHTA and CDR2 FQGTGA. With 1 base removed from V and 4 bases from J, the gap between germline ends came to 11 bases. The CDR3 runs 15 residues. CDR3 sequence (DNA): TGTGCCAGCAGCTTAATGGCGGGACGATACAATGAGCAGTTCTTC. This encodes CASSLMAGRYNEQFF.

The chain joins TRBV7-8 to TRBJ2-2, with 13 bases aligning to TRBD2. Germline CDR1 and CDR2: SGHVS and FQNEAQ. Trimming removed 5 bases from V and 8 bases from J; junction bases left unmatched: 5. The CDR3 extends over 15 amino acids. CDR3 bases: TGTGCCAGCAGCCCAGGGACTAGCGGGACTGGGGAGCTGTTTTTT. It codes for CASSPGTSGTGELFF.

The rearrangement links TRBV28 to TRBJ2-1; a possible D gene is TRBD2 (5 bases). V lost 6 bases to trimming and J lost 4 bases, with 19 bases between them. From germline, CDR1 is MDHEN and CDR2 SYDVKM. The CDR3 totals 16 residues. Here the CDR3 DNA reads TGTGCCAGCAGCCCCGGTTTCGCGGGTTCGTACAATGAGCAGTTCTTC. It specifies CASSPGFAGSYNEQFF.

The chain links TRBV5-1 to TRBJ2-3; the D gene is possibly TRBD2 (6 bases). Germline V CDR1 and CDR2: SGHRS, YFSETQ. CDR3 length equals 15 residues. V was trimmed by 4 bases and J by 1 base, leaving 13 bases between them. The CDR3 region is CASSVGLQRTDTQYF. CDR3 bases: TGCGCCAGCAGCGTGGGACTTCAGCGCACAGATACGCAGTATTTT.

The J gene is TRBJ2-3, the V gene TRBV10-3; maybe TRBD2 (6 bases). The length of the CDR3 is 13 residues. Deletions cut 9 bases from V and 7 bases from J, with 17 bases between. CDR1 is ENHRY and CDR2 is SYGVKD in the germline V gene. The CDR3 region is CAMAGSSENTQYF. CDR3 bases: TGTGCCATGGCGGGGAGCTCCGAAAATACGCAGTATTTT.

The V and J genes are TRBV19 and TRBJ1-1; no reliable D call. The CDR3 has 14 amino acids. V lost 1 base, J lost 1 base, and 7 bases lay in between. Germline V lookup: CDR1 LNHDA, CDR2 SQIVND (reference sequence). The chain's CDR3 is CASSIVPWNTEAFF. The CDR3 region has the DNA TGTGCCAGTAGTATAGTTCCATGGAACACTGAAGCTTTCTTT.

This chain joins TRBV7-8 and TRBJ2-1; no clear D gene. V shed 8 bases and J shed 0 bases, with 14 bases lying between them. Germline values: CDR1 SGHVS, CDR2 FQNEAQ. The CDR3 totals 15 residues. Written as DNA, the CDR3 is TGTGCCAGCTCGTTGGTGAGACTCTCCTACAATGAGCAGTTCTTC. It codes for CASSLVRLSYNEQFF.

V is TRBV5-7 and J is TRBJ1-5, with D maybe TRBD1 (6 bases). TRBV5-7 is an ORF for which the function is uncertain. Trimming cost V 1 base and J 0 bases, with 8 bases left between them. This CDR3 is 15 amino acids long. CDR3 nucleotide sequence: TGTGCCAGCAGCTTGACAGGGTATAGCAATCAGCCCCAGCATTTT. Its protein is CASSLTGYSNQPQHF.

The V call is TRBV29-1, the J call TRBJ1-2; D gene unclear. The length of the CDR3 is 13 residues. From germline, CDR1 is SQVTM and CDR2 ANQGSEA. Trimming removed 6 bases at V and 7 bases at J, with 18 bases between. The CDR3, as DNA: TGCAGCGTCCTGACTCCTCCTTCTGGTGGCTACACCTTC. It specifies CSVLTPPSGGYTF.

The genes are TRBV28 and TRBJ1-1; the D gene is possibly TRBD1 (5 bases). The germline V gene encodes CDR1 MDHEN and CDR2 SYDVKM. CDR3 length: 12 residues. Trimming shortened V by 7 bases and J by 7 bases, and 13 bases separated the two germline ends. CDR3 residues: CASNLSGYEAFF. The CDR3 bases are TGTGCCAGCAACCTATCAGGGTATGAAGCTTTCTTT.

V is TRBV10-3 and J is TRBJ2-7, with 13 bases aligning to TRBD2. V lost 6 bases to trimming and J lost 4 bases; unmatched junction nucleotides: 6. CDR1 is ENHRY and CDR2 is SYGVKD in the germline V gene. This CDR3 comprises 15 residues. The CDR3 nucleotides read TGTGCCATCAGGAGGACTAGCGGGAGTGAGTACGAGCAGTACTTC. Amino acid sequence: CAIRRTSGSEYEQYF.

CDR3 nucleotide sequence: TGTGCCAGCAGCGCGGGACTAGCGGGAGTGGTTGGCACAGATACGCAGTATTTT. Its protein is CASSAGLAGVVGTDTQYF. The chain recombines TRBV5-8 with TRBJ2-3; TRBD2 matches 14 bases. The germline V gene has CDR1 SGHTS and CDR2 YDEGEE. V gave up 4 bases and J gave up 1 base; unmatched junction bases: 8. The CDR3 extends over 18 amino acids.

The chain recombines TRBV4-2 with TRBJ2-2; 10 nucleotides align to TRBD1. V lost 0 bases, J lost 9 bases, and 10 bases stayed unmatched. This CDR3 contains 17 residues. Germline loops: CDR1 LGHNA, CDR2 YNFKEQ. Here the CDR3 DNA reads TGTGCCAGCAGCCAAGATCTTCTCGACAGGGGGCCCAGGGAGCTGTTTTTT. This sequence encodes CASSQDLLDRGPRELFF.

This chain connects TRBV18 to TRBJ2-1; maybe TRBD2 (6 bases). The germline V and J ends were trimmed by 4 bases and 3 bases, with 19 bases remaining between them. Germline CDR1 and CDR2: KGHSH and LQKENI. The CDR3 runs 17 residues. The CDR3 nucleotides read TGTGCCAGCTCACGGTCCTCCGGCGGGACTGACTACAATGAGCAGTTCTTC. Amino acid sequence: CASSRSSGGTDYNEQFF.

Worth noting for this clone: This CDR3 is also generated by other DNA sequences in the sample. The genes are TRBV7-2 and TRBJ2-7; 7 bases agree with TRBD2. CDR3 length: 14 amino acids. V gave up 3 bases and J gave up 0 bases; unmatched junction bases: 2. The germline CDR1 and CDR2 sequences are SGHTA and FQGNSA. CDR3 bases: TGTGCCAGCAGCTTCGGGGGGTCCTCCTACGAGCAGTACTTC. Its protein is CASSFGGSSYEQYF.

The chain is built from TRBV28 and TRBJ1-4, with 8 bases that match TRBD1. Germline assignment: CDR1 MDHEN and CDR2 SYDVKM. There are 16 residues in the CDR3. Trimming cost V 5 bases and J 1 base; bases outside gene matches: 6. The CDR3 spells CASSGGTGLTNEKLFF. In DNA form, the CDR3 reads TGTGCCAGCAGTGGGGGGACAGGTCTAACTAATGAAAAACTGTTTTTT. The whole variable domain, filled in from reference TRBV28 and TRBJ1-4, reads DVKVTQSSRYLVKRTGEKVFLECVQDMDHENMFWYRQDPGLGLRLIYFSYDVKMKEKGDIPEGYSVSREKKERFSLILESASTNQTSMYLCASSGGTGLTNEKLFFGSGTQLSVL.

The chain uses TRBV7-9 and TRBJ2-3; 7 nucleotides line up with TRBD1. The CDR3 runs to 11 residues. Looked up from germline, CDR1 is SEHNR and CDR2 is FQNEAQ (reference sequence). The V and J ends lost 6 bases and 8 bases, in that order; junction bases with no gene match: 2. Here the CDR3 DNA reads TGTGCCAGCAGACAGGGGCTTACGCAGTATTTT. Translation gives CASRQGLTQYF.

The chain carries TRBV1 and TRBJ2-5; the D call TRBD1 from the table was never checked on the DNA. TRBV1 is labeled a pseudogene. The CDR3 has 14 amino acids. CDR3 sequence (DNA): TGCACCAGCAGCCCGCTAACAGGGGAAGAGGACCAGTACTTC. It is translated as CTSSPLTGEEDQYF.

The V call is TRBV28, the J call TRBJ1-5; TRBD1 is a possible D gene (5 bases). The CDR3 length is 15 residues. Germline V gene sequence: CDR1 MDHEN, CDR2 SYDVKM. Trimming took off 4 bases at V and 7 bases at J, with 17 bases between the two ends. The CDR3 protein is CASSSGGGDRQPQHF. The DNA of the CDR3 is TGTGCCAGCAGTTCCGGTGGGGGGGACCGACAGCCCCAGCATTTT.

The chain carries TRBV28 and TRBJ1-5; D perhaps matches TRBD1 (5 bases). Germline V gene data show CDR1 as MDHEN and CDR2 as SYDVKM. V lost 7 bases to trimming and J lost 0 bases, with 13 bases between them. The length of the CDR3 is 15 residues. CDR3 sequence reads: CASTGTDYSNQPQHF. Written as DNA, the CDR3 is TGTGCCAGCACCGGGACTGATTATAGCAATCAGCCCCAGCATTTT.

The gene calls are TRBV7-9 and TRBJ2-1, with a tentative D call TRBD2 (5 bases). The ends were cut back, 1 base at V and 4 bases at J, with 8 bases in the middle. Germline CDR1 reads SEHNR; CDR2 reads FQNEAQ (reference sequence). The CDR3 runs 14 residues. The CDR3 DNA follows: TGTGCCAGCAGCTTAGATTCGGGGTACAATGAGCAGTTCTTC. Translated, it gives CASSLDSGYNEQFF.